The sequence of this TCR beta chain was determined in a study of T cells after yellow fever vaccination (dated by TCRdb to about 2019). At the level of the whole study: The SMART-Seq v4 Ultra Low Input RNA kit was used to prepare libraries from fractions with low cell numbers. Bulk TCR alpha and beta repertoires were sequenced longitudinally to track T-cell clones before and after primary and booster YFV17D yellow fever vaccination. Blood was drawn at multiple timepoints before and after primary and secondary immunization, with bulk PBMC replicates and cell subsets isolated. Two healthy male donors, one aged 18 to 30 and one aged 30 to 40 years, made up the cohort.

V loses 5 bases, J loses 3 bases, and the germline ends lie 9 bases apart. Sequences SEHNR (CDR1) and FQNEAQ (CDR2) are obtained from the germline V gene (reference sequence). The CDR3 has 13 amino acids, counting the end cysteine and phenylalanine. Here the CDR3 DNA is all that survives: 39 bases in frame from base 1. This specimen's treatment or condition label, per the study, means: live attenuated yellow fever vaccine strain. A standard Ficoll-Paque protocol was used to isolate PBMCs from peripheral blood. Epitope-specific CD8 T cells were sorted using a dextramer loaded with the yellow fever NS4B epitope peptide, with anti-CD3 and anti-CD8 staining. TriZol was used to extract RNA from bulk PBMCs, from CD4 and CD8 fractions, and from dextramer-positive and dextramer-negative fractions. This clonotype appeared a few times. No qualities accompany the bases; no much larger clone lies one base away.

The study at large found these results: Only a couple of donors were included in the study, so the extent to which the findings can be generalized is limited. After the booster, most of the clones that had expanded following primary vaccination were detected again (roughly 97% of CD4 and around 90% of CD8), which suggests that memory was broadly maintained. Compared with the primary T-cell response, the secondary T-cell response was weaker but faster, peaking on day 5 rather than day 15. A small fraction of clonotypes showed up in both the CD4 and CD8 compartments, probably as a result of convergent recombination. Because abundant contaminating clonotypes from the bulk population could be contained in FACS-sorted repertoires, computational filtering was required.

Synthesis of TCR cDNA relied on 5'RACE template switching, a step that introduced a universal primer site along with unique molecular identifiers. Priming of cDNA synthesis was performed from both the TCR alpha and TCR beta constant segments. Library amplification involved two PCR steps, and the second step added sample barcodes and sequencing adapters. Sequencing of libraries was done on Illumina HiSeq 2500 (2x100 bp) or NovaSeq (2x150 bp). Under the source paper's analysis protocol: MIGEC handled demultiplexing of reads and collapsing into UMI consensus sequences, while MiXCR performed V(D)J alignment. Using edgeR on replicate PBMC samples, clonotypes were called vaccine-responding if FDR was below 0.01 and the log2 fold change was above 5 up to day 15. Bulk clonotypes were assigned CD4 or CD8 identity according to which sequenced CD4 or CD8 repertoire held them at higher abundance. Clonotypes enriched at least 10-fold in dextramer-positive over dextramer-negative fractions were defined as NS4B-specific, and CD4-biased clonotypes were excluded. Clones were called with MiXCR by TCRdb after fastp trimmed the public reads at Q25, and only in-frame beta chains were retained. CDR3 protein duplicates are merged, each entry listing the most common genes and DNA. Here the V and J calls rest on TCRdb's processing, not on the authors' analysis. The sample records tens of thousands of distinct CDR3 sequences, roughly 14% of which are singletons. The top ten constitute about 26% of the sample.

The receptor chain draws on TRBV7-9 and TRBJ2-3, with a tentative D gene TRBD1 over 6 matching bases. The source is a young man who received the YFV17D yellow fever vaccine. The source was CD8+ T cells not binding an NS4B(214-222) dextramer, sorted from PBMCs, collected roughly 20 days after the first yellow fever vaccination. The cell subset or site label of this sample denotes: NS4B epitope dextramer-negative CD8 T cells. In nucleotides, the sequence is TGTGCCAGCAGCCCCGGACAGACAGATACGCAGTATTTT. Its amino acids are CASSPGQTDTQYF. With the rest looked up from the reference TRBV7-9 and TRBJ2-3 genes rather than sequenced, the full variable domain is DTGVSQNPRHKITKRGQNVTFRCDPISEHNRLYWYRQTLGQGPEFLTYFQNEAQLEKSRLLSDRFSAERPKGSFSTLEIQRTEQGDSAMYLCASSPGQTDTQYFGPGTRLTVL.